This T cell receptor (beta chain) was sequenced in a study of shared clonotypes between healthy human individuals. Germline V CDR1 and CDR2: LGHNA, YSLEER. The CDR3 totals 22 residues. Trimming took 2 bases from V and 4 from J; bases not matched to a gene: 20. Clones were sequenced by immunoSEQ multiplex PCR, and TCRdb holds only the in-frame ones, with some missing. The table records 2 million to 2.5 million clones, 93% of them present only once. Sequenced: naive CD4+ T cells from PBMCs. Subset: CD45RA+ positively selected. The chain carries TRBV4-3 and TRBJ2-2; 12 bases are shared with TRBD2. This sequence was found in a man in his late teens or twenties in good health. Some clones in this sample may be carry-over from other donors' samples. The CDR3, as DNA: TGCGCCAGCAGCCAACTACCCGGGGTCGGGCTAGCGGGAGGGCCGGTCACCGGGGAGCTGTTTTTT. The encoded protein is CASSQLPGVGLAGGPVTGELFF.